The 29 T cell receptor beta chains in this list originate from one sample, sequenced in a study of T-cell memory formation after mild COVID-19 (dated by TCRdb to 2020 to 2022). The method was 5' RACE. For sequencing, an Illumina NovaSeq 6000 was employed. The raw public reads went through TCRdb reprocessing: fastp at Q25, MiXCR clone calling, in-frame beta chains kept. Each CDR3 protein appears once, grouped with its most common genes and DNA. This sample has more than 250,000 distinct CDR3 sequences in its table, and around 17% of those were observed once. 20% to 25% of the sample is taken by the ten largest. Sequencing input: PBMCs or a T cell subset sorted from them (not recorded which). The receptors originated from a man aged 18 to 29 who had mild COVID-19 (a few samples of this study predate the infection). The sample titles of this study are shuffled in the database, so cell type and time point are left out; the donor was told from shared clones.

This clonotype was seen only a few times. The chain uses TRBV28 and TRBJ2-7; 7 bases are shared with TRBD2. CDR1 is MDHEN, CDR2 SYDVKM, per germline. The CDR3 spans 13 residues. V was clipped by 6 bases and J by 2 bases; unmatched bases: 4. Here the CDR3 DNA reads TGTGCCAGCAGGGGGACTACGACCTACGAGCAGTACGTC. It specifies CASRGTTTYEQYV.

The chain recombines TRBV5-1 with TRBJ2-3; perhaps TRBD2 as D (6 bases). This CDR3 contains 14 residues. The V end was cut by 4 bases, the J end by 2 bases, with 11 bases between. Germline V gene lookup returns CDR1 SGHRS and CDR2 YFSETQ. CDR3 in amino acids: CASSRRTITDTQYF. CDR3 bases: TGCGCCAGCAGCCGAAGGACTATCACAGATACGCAGTATTTT.

The chain is built from TRBV15 and TRBJ2-1; 9 bases map to TRBD1. CDR1 and CDR2 from the germline V gene are LNHNV and YYDKDF (reference sequence). The junction had 4 bases not matched to a gene; V was cut back by 1 base and J by 15 bases. CDR3 length equals 12 residues. This CDR3 reads CATSRGGTGLFF. CDR3 DNA: TGTGCCACCAGCAGAGGTGGGACAGGGCTGTTCTTC.

CDR3 region: CASSQGIWTSSYEQYF. CDR3 coding DNA: TGCGCCAGCAGCCAAGGAATTTGGACTAGCTCCTACGAGCAGTACTTC. The chain links TRBV4-1 to TRBJ2-7; 7 bases match TRBD2. With 1 base clipped from V and 0 bases from J, the junction kept 6 bases outside the gene matches. Germline CDR1 is MGHRA and CDR2 is YSYEKL. This CDR3 has 16 amino acids.

Written as DNA, the CDR3 is TGTGCCAGCAGCTACGCAGGAAACACCATATATTTT. Translated: CASSYAGNTIYF. The chain carries TRBV7-2 and TRBJ1-3; the D is unclear. The V gene's germline CDR1 is SGHTA and CDR2 FQGNSA. This CDR3 contains 12 residues. Trimming cost V 4 bases and J 4 bases, with 5 bases left between them.

The genes are TRBV11-2 and TRBJ2-3; 11 positions agree with TRBD2. J was trimmed by 0 bases and V by 3 bases; bases with no gene match: 5. The CDR3 has 17 amino acids. Germline V gene lookup returns CDR1 SGHAT and CDR2 FQNNGV. Written as DNA, the CDR3 is TGTGCCAGCAGCTTGACCTGGACTAGCGGGAGCACAGATACGCAGTATTTT. Translation gives CASSLTWTSGSTDTQYF.

This clonotype was observed a handful of times. The chain has TRBV14 and TRBJ2-3; D not resolved. Trimming took 0 bases from V and 7 from J, leaving 8 bases between them. This CDR3 region has 13 residues. Germline V gene data show CDR1 as SGHDN and CDR2 as FVKESK. The CDR3 reads CASSQDIENTQYF. CDR3 in DNA: TGTGCCAGCAGCCAAGATATCGAGAATACGCAGTATTTT.

The chain carries TRBV5-1 and TRBJ2-2; D may be TRBD1 (6 bases). Trimming removed 4 bases from V and 1 base from J, with 8 bases in between. The CDR3 contains 14 residues. CDR1 is SGHRS and CDR2 is YFSETQ in the germline V gene. The CDR3 nucleotides read TGCGCCAGCAGCAGCAGGGGGAACACCGGGGAGCTGTTTTTT. Its protein product is CASSSRGNTGELFF. The full variable domain, rest sourced from reference TRBV5-1 and TRBJ2-2, is KAGVTQTPRYLIKTRGQQVTLSCSPISGHRSVSWYQQTPGQGLQFLFEYFSETQRNKGNFPGRFSGRQFSNSRSEMNVSTLELGDSALYLCASSSRGNTGELFFGEGSRLTVL.

This clonotype was counted a few times. V usage is TRBV12-5 and J usage is TRBJ1-5, with a weak D call TRBD1 (5 bases). The CDR3 spans 17 residues. V was cut by 2 bases and J by 2 bases, with 16 bases left in between. Germline CDR1 LGHNT, CDR2 FRNRAP. CDR3 sequence reads: CASGLIRQQEGNQPQHF. The CDR3 nucleotides are TGTGCTAGTGGTTTGATACGACAGCAAGAGGGCAATCAGCCCCAGCATTTT.

The J gene is TRBJ2-7, the V gene TRBV7-2; possibly TRBD2 for D (5 bases). V was clipped by 3 bases and J by 1 base, with 10 bases between them. The CDR3 totals 14 residues. Germline assignment: CDR1 SGHTA and CDR2 FQGNSA. CDR3 nucleotide sequence: TGTGCCAGCAGCTTGGACTCATGGTCCTACGAGCAGTACGTC. It is translated as CASSLDSWSYEQYV.

This clonotype was recorded a few times. The rearrangement links TRBV7-9 to TRBJ2-1; a weak D match, TRBD2 (6 bases). The germline CDR1 and CDR2 sequences are SEHNR and FQNEAQ (reference sequence). The germline V and J ends were trimmed by 1 base and 8 bases, with 12 bases remaining between them. The CDR3 extends over 14 amino acids. The CDR3, as DNA: TGTGCCAGCAGCTTAGGGACGGAGGGCCATGAGCAGTTCTTC. This translates into CASSLGTEGHEQFF.

This rearrangement joins TRBV5-1 to TRBJ1-1, with TRBD1 as a possible D gene (6 bases). The ends were cut back, 0 bases at V and 1 base at J, with 13 bases in the middle. The CDR3 length is 16 residues. From germline, CDR1 is SGHRS and CDR2 YFSETQ. In DNA form, the CDR3 reads TGCGCCAGCAGCTTGGGGACAGACTTCCAGAACACTGAAGCTTTCTTT. Its protein is CASSLGTDFQNTEAFF. The whole variable domain, filled in from reference TRBV5-1 and TRBJ1-1, reads KAGVTQTPRYLIKTRGQQVTLSCSPISGHRSVSWYQQTPGQGLQFLFEYFSETQRNKGNFPGRFSGRQFSNSRSEMNVSTLELGDSALYLCASSLGTDFQNTEAFFGQGTRLTVV.

This clonotype has only a few counts. CDR3 protein: CASSLSREETQYF. In DNA form, the CDR3 reads TGTGCCAGCAGCTTAAGTAGGGAGGAGACCCAGTACTTC. The chain links TRBV7-3 to TRBJ2-5, with a possible D match to TRBD2 (5 bases). Trimming shortened V by 1 base and J by 5 bases, and 8 bases separated the two germline ends. Per germline, CDR1 SGHTA and CDR2 FQGTGA. The CDR3 covers 13 residues.

This clonotype was found many times. The chain carries TRBV6-1 and TRBJ1-3; unclear D gene. Trimming removed 2 bases from V and 0 bases from J, with 17 bases in between. Germline assignment: CDR1 MNHNS and CDR2 SASEGT. The CDR3 spans 18 residues. CDR3 residues: CASSEYWRKAASGNTIYF. CDR3 sequence (DNA): TGTGCCAGCAGTGAATACTGGAGGAAGGCCGCCTCTGGAAACACCATATATTTT.

The chain carries TRBV9 and TRBJ1-2, with 9 bases identical to TRBD1. CDR1 and CDR2 (germline): SGDLS, YYNGEE. The CDR3 has 13 residues. The V gene end was trimmed by 3 bases and the J gene end by 7 bases; junction bases not matched to a gene: 4. The CDR3 nucleotides are TGTGCCAGCAGCGAGGGACAGGGCTTTGGCTACACCTTC. This codes for CASSEGQGFGYTF.

This clonotype was seen a few times. The V call is TRBV25-1, the J call TRBJ2-5, with D perhaps TRBD2 (6 bases). Trimming removed 6 bases at V and 6 bases at J, with 20 bases between. CDR1 and CDR2 (germline): MGHDK, SYGVNS. The length of the CDR3 is 15 residues. This CDR3 is CASRGSGRPGKTQYF. The CDR3 DNA follows: TGTGCCAGCAGGGGGTCCGGGAGACCGGGGAAGACCCAGTACTTC. Using reference TRBV25-1 and TRBJ2-5 for the parts outside the CDR3, the full variable domain is EADIYQTPRYLVIGTGKKITLECSQTMGHDKMYWYQQDPGMELHLIHYSYGVNSTEKGDLSSESTVSRIRTEHFPLTLESARPSHTSQYLCASRGSGRPGKTQYFGPGTRLLVL.

V gene TRBV6-5 combines with J gene TRBJ2-1; 11 nucleotides agree with TRBD1. CDR1 MNHEY and CDR2 SVGAGI come from the germline V gene. This CDR3 comprises 18 residues. The V and J ends lost 2 bases and 9 bases, in that order; junction bases with no gene match: 15. The CDR3 protein is CASSYRTGGRYFQGEQFF. The CDR3 coding sequence is TGTGCCAGCAGTTACCGGACAGGGGGCAGGTATTTCCAGGGTGAGCAGTTCTTC.

The chain recombines TRBV18 with TRBJ1-1; D not resolved. V was cut by 8 bases and J by 1 base, with 20 bases left in between. The CDR3 is made up of 16 amino acids. Germline CDR1 KGHSH, CDR2 LQKENI. The CDR3 here is CASHPRGKPTNTEAFF. CDR3 sequence (DNA): TGTGCCAGCCATCCCCGAGGGAAACCCACGAACACTGAAGCTTTCTTT.

The chain uses TRBV10-2 and TRBJ1-1, with TRBD1 as a possible D gene (5 bases). Per the germline V gene, CDR1 is WSHSY and CDR2 is SAAADI. The CDR3 is 14 amino acids. V was clipped by 6 bases and J by 5 bases, with 16 bases between them. CDR3 DNA sequence: TGCGCCAGCAGAATGGACGGTGAGGGGACTGAAGCTTTCTTT. Protein: CASRMDGEGTEAFF.

V is TRBV20-1 and J is TRBJ2-4, with TRBD1 matching 8 bases. The germline V gene has CDR1 DFQATT and CDR2 SNEGSKA (reference sequence). The CDR3 is made up of 10 amino acids. CDR3 region: CRASGDRQYF. The CDR3 nucleotides read TGCAGGGCAAGTGGGGACAGGCAGTACTTC.

The chain uses TRBV7-9 and TRBJ2-3, with 7 bases fitting TRBD1. The length of the CDR3 is 15 residues. V lost 5 bases, J lost 2 bases, and 7 bases stayed unmatched. Germline CDR1 and CDR2: SEHNR and FQNEAQ (reference sequence). The DNA of the CDR3 is TGTGCCAGCAGCCATGGGACAGACGACACAGATACGCAGTATTTT. Its translation: CASSHGTDDTDTQYF.

The chain combines TRBV7-9 with TRBJ2-7; D is uncertain. With 7 bases removed from V and 0 bases from J, the gap between germline ends came to 7 bases. The CDR3 spans 12 residues. The germline gives CDR1 SEHNR, CDR2 FQNEAQ (reference sequence). The CDR3 protein is CASTGHSYEQYF. The CDR3, as DNA: TGTGCCAGCACGGGTCACTCCTACGAGCAGTACTTC.

This clonotype has just a few counts. The chain joins TRBV7-2 to TRBJ2-1; D possibly corresponds to TRBD2 (5 bases). Germline CDR1 reads SGHTA; CDR2 reads FQGNSA. Trimming took 5 bases from V and 0 from J, leaving 11 bases between them. The CDR3 length is 15 residues. CDR3: CASSPDYSSYNEQFF. The DNA of the CDR3 is TGTGCCAGCAGCCCCGACTATAGCTCCTACAATGAGCAGTTCTTC.

This chain uses TRBV20-1 with TRBJ1-1, with D possibly being TRBD1 (6 bases). Trimming took 2 bases from V and 10 from J, leaving 17 bases between them. This CDR3 region has 13 residues. The V gene's germline CDR1 is DFQATT and CDR2 SNEGSKA (reference sequence). The CDR3 bases are TGCAGTGCTAGACCGGTGACAGGACTGGTAGCTTTCTTT. It is translated as CSARPVTGLVAFF.

The chain links TRBV6-5 to TRBJ1-4; no reliable D call. The germline CDR1 and CDR2 sequences are MNHEY and SVGAGI. The CDR3 consists of 16 residues. With 5 bases removed from V and 6 bases from J, the gap between germline ends came to 19 bases. The CDR3 nucleotides read TGTGCCAGCAGTGCGTCGGCTTACCCCGGGGATGAAAAACTGTTTTTT. Translation gives CASSASAYPGDEKLFF.

The gene calls are TRBV6-4 and TRBJ1-4, with 8 bases aligning to TRBD1. This CDR3 has 14 residues. V lost 5 bases, J lost 6 bases, and 5 bases stayed unmatched. Germline V gene lookup returns CDR1 MRHNA and CDR2 SNTAGT. As DNA, the CDR3 is TGTGCCAGCAGTCTGACAGGGGTGGATGAAAAACTGTTTTTT. The encoded protein is CASSLTGVDEKLFF.

This clonotype was seen more than once but under ten times. This chain links TRBV4-1 with TRBJ1-2; D gene uncertain. CDR1 and CDR2 (germline): MGHRA, YSYEKL. V lost 0 bases and J 8 bases, leaving 13 bases between the germline ends. This CDR3 is 14 amino acids long. For the CDR3, the DNA is TGCGCCAGCAGCCAAGAGAGAGAGATGGGAGGCTACACCTTC. This sequence encodes CASSQEREMGGYTF.

This chain links TRBV5-1 with TRBJ2-7; 9 bases are a match to TRBD1. The germline gives CDR1 SGHRS, CDR2 YFSETQ. V shed 0 bases, J shed 5 bases, and the junction held 6 bases outside the gene matches. The CDR3 loop spans 15 amino acids. CDR3 region: CASSLVKGQGHEQYV. CDR3 in DNA: TGCGCCAGCAGCTTGGTGAAGGGACAGGGTCACGAGCAGTACGTC.

The rearrangement uses TRBV20-1 and TRBJ1-6; D is undetermined. CDR1 is DFQATT, CDR2 SNEGSKA, per germline (reference sequence). The CDR3 extends over 13 amino acids. Trimming removed 1 base from V and 6 bases from J, with 7 bases in between. CDR3 sequence (DNA): TGCAGTGCTAGAGGGGATCTTAATTCACCCCTCCACTTT. It specifies CSARGDLNSPLHF.